Detailed here is one T cell receptor beta chain. The data were taken from a study of CD8+ T cells in alopecia areata. Germline V gene sequence: CDR1 SGHTA, CDR2 FQGNSA. Trimming took 5 bases from V and 3 from J, leaving 11 bases between them. The CDR3 is 14 amino acids. Obtained from alopecia areata patients were lesional scalp punch biopsies along with peripheral blood. RNA was extracted and reverse transcribed into cDNA as the sequencing template. Data came from immunoSEQ multiplex PCR; TCRdb stores just in-frame clones and leaves some out. This repertoire shows 15,000 to 17,000 clones, 45% to 65% found once; its top ten account for more than 9%.

This TCR came from a human donor with alopecia areata. The rearrangement joins TRBV7-2 to TRBJ1-5, with D perhaps matching TRBD1 (5 bases). The sequenced sample consisted of skin. The CDR3 sequence: CASSIGGDNQPQHF. As DNA, the CDR3 is TGTGCCAGCAGCATCGGGGGGGACAATCAGCCCCAGCATTTT.